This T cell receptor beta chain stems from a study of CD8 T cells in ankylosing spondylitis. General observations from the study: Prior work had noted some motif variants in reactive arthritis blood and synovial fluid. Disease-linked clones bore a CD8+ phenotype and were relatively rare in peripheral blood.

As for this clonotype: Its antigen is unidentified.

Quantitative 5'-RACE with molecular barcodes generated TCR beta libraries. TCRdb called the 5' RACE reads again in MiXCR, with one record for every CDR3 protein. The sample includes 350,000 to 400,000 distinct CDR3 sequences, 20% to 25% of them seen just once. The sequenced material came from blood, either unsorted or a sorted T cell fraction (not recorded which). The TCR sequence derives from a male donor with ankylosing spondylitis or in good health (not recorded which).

The CDR3 protein is CASSREYEQYF. The CDR3, as DNA: TGTGCCAGCAGCAGGGAATACGAGCAGTACTTC. V usage is TRBV7-9 and J usage is TRBJ2-7; D call uncertain. This CDR3 contains 11 residues. Germline V gene lookup returns CDR1 SEHNR and CDR2 FQNEAQ (reference sequence). Trimming removed 5 bases from V and 4 bases from J, with 6 bases in between. Drawing the rest from reference TRBV7-9 and TRBJ2-7, the complete variable domain is DTGVSQNPRHKITKRGQNVTFRCDPISEHNRLYWYRQTLGQGPEFLTYFQNEAQLEKSRLLSDRFSAERPKGSFSTLEIQRTEQGDSAMYLCASSREYEQYFGPGTRLTVT.